The entry that follows covers one T cell receptor beta chain sequence. Its antigen remains unidentified. The germline gives CDR1 SGHAT, CDR2 FQNNGV. The V and J ends lost 4 bases and 6 bases respectively, with 16 bases between them. CDR3 length: 14 amino acids. The repertoire was sequenced with immunoSEQ multiplex PCR; TCRdb's copy has only in-frame clones and lacks some. This table holds approximately 67,000 clones, more than 75% found once. The source of the sample is a study of cytotoxic CD8 clonotypes in ibrutinib-treated CLL. Study at large: Response sampling came at median roughly 11 months of treatment, ranging about 6 to 36 months. General observations from the study: Having risen at ibrutinib response, clonality had fallen back toward baseline by progression.

Frozen-stored PBMCs produced roughly 2 micrograms of genomic DNA for TCR beta libraries. The chain carries TRBV11-2 and TRBJ2-7; D ambiguous. The sample consisted of PBMCs, taken at disease progression, from a patient treated with ibrutinib. The sequence came from a human donor with chronic lymphocytic leukemia. The CDR3 spells CASSSPRRPGEQYF. DNA for the CDR3: TGTGCCAGCAGCTCCCCGAGGCGCCCAGGCGAGCAGTACTTC.